The 8 T cell receptor beta chains reported below all come from one sample, sequenced in a study of cytomegalovirus exposure and HLA in healthy donors. PCR was performed using 60 Vbeta and 13 Jbeta primers. Sequencing was performed with immunoSEQ multiplex PCR; in TCRdb, only in-frame clones are kept and a portion is missing. The repertoire includes over 90,000 clones, roughly three quarters of them detected once, and around 9.6% sits in the top ten. Sequencing was performed on PBMCs. Source of these receptors: a male donor in good health and CMV-seropositive.

The chain has TRBV27 and TRBJ1-5; a possible D gene is TRBD1 (5 bases). The CDR3 contains 15 residues. Trimming shortened V by 0 bases and J by 2 bases, and 8 bases separated the two germline ends. Germline V gives CDR1 MNHEY, CDR2 SMNVEV (reference sequence). The CDR3 here is CASSLSKQGNQPQHF. The DNA for the CDR3 is TGTGCCAGCAGTTTATCGAAACAGGGCAATCAGCCCCAGCATTTT.

The V gene is TRBV6-5, the J gene TRBJ2-7; 10 bases line up with TRBD2. CDR1 and CDR2 (germline): MNHEY, SVGAGI. With 0 bases clipped from V and 3 bases from J, the junction kept 2 bases outside the gene matches. This CDR3 has 15 residues. The CDR3: CASSYSGLAVYEQYF. The CDR3 nucleotides read TGTGCCAGCAGTTACTCAGGACTAGCGGTCTACGAGCAGTACTTC.

The chain recombines TRBV7-2 with TRBJ2-5; TRBD2 might be the D (6 bases). This CDR3 has 14 residues. Germline V gene sequence: CDR1 SGHTA, CDR2 FQGNSA. Deletions cut 3 bases from V and 2 bases from J, with 10 bases between. The CDR3 DNA follows: TGTGCCAGCAGCTTCGGTAGCGGACAAGAGACCCAGTACTTC. Translation gives CASSFGSGQETQYF.

V usage is TRBV28 and J usage is TRBJ1-3, with TRBD1 as a possible D gene (6 bases). Germline loops: CDR1 MDHEN, CDR2 SYDVKM. V was cut by 4 bases and J by 7 bases, with 17 bases left in between. This CDR3 region has 15 residues. The CDR3 sequence is CASSSSGQGMNTIYF. The CDR3 DNA is TGTGCCAGCAGTTCCTCGGGGCAGGGGATGAACACCATATATTTT.

This rearrangement joins TRBV6-6 to TRBJ2-7; D is perhaps TRBD1 (5 bases). From germline, CDR1 is MNHNY and CDR2 SVGAGI (reference sequence). V lost 7 bases and J lost 9, with 25 bases in between. The CDR3 is 15 amino acids. CDR3 in DNA: TGTGCCAGCAAGGCAGACGGCAGGGCGCCGCTGGGGCAGTACTTC. Protein: CASKADGRAPLGQYF.

The chain links TRBV6-1 to TRBJ1-5, with D possibly matching TRBD1 (6 bases). Germline CDR1 and CDR2: MNHNS and SASEGT. Between the trimmed V and J ends, which lost 6 bases and 11 bases, there was a span of 14 bases. This CDR3 is 12 amino acids long. CDR3 bases: TGTGCCAGCAGAACAGGGTCGGCGGCCCAGCATTTT. Amino acids: CASRTGSAAQHF.

J is TRBJ2-3 and V is TRBV7-2; tentative D call: TRBD1 (6 bases). The V end lost 4 bases, the J end lost 2 bases, and 16 bases lay between the germline ends. The CDR3 is 16 residues long. The germline V gene encodes CDR1 SGHTA and CDR2 FQGNSA. The CDR3 loop reads CASSSGEGRYTDTQYF. CDR3 DNA: TGTGCCAGCAGCTCAGGGGAAGGGCGCTACACAGATACGCAGTATTTT.

This chain links TRBV9 with TRBJ2-3; a weak D match, TRBD2 (7 bases). Between the trimmed V and J ends, which lost 0 bases and 2 bases, there was a span of 13 bases. Germline V gene lookup returns CDR1 SGDLS and CDR2 YYNGEE. This CDR3 is 16 amino acids long. In nucleotides, the CDR3 is TGTGCCAGCAGCGTAGAAGGGGGAGGGGTCACAGATACGCAGTATTTT. This gives the protein CASSVEGGGVTDTQYF.